The entry that follows covers one T cell receptor (beta chain) sequence. V was clipped by 3 bases and J by 7 bases; unmatched bases: 19. The CDR3 consists of 20 residues. Germline loops: CDR1 MGHRA, CDR2 YSYEKL. The PCR contained 60 Vbeta and 13 Jbeta primers. Generated by immunoSEQ multiplex PCR, the TCRdb table keeps only in-frame clones and is missing some. The sample shows under 200,000 clones, approximately 82% of them seen only once. The data were taken from a study of cytomegalovirus exposure and HLA in healthy donors. Sequencing input: PBMCs. The receptor's source is a woman in her 40s in good health and CMV-seropositive. V gene TRBV4-1 combines with J gene TRBJ2-1, with 12 bases fitting TRBD2. CDR3 DNA sequence: TGCGCCAGCAGCCATCCACCAGGGACACTAGCGGGAGGCGGGATGAATGAGCAGTTCTTC. The encoded protein is CASSHPPGTLAGGGMNEQFF.